The 6 T cell receptor beta chains given below trace back to one sample, sequenced in a study of regulatory T cells in long-lasting Graves disease. Through Arm-PCR of CDR3 regions and iRepertoire HTBI primers, TCR beta libraries were built. TCRdb re-called the multiplex PCR reads with MiXCR, one entry per CDR3 protein. The sample records hundreds of thousands of distinct CDR3 sequences, roughly 15% being singletons. Time point: newly diagnosed GD, antithyroid drugs for less than 3 months. The TCR library was made from RNA extracted from PBMCs. This same sample was also part of a study on T cells in Graves' hyperthyroidism and ophthalmopathy.

Sequencing was performed on peripheral blood mononuclear cells (PBMCs), taken at new diagnosis, from a patient treated with antithyroid drugs. All receptors come from a woman in her 30s with Graves disease.

This clonotype was counted ten times or more. The chain recombines TRBV3-1 with TRBJ2-1; 8 nucleotides line up with TRBD1. There are 17 residues in the CDR3. The J segment lost 5 bases and the V segment lost 6 bases, leaving 15 bases of the junction unmatched. Germline lookup yields CDR1 LGHDT and CDR2 YNNKEL (reference sequence). This CDR3 is CASSTDRGGAGNNEQFF. CDR3 sequence (DNA): TGTGCCAGCAGTACCGACAGGGGTGGGGCTGGGAACAATGAGCAGTTCTTC.

In its sample, this clonotype was seen many times. V and J are TRBV6-2 or TRBV6-3 and TRBJ2-5, with D perhaps TRBD1 or TRBD2 (6 bases each). The CDR3 length is 15 residues. Germline-derived CDR1 and CDR2 are MNHEY and SVGEGT. V was clipped by 5 bases and J by 2 bases, with 15 bases between them. CDR3 protein: CASSNRAGRQETQYF. The DNA of the CDR3 is TGTGCCAGCAGTAACAGGGCGGGGAGACAAGAGACCCAGTACTTC.

A few counts support this clonotype. The chain joins TRBV19 to TRBJ1-2; D is undetermined. CDR3 length equals 13 residues. V was cut by 6 bases and J by 7 bases, with 15 bases left in between. The germline V gene has CDR1 LNHDA and CDR2 SQIVND (reference sequence). The CDR3 here is CASSTVPDFGYTF. The CDR3 nucleotides are TGTGCCAGTAGCACAGTCCCGGACTTTGGCTACACCTTC.

This clonotype was recorded at least ten times. The genes are TRBV6-5 and TRBJ2-7, with TRBD2 as a possible D gene (5 bases). This CDR3 has 14 residues. V was trimmed by 3 bases and J by 9 bases, leaving 18 bases between them. Germline lookup yields CDR1 MNHEY and CDR2 SVGAGI. In DNA, the CDR3 is TGTGCCAGCAGTTATTCCTCTCGAGGGCCGGTGCAGTACTTC. It specifies CASSYSSRGPVQYF.

This clonotype was seen ten or more times. The chain joins TRBV20-1 to TRBJ1-5; D is unclear. V gave up 4 bases and J gave up 4 bases, with 11 bases separating them. Per the germline V gene, CDR1 is DFQATT and CDR2 is SNEGSKA (reference sequence). The CDR3 has 13 amino acids. CDR3 residues: CSATPTFNQPQHF. For the CDR3, the DNA is TGCAGTGCTACACCGACCTTTAATCAGCCCCAGCATTTT.

V gene TRBV20-1 combines with J gene TRBJ2-5; D gene unclear. The CDR3 contains 12 residues. The V gene lost 5 bases and the J gene lost 4 bases, with 11 bases spanning the gap. Germline V gene sequence: CDR1 DFQATT, CDR2 SNEGSKA (reference sequence). The CDR3 nucleotides are TGCAGTGCTGAGACAAACCGAGAGACCCAGTACTTC. Its protein product is CSAETNRETQYF.